This T cell receptor (beta chain) was sequenced during a study of blood T cell repertoires in COVID-19 (dated by TCRdb to about 2020). Looking at the study overall: Samples covering the acute and convalescent phases of COVID-19 were provided by collaborators in the United States, Italy and Spain. The material from the prospective study consisted of cDNA or gDNA derived from T cells, B-cell-depleted T cells, or PBMCs. The dataset comprised deeply sampled blood TCRbeta repertoires from subjects exposed to, actively infected with, or recovered from COVID-19. A freely available public database, intended as a resource for researchers studying the immune response to SARS-CoV-2, is where the repertoires were released. The samples were drawn from two sources: the first 160 participants of the ongoing ImmuneRACE study, and fewer than 1,500 subjects contributed by 6 global collaborators. A de-identified subject ID, COVID-19 status, age in years and sex were almost always included in the sample metadata. Where available, HLA class I and class II types were obtained from metadata supplied by the sample provider rather than from assay-based typing.

Here is what the overall study found, with its caveats: The amount of clinical and demographic metadata varied by source and participant and was provided uncurated.

TCRbeta CDR3 regions were amplified from genomic DNA using the immunoSEQ Assay, a bias-controlled multiplex PCR. As for how the authors treated the data: The number of nucleated cells in each sample was estimated from the amplification of reference gene primers within the assay. To quantify the absolute abundance of each unique TCRbeta CDR3 rearrangement, sequence reads were collapsed and filtered. For each sample, productive Simpson clonality was calculated by taking the square root of Simpson's diversity index across productive rearrangements. Drawn from immuneACCESS, this table holds only the in-frame rearrangements with V and J called that TCRdb kept. Clones are partly lost; checked studies trace under half to an unresolved V gene and leave the rest unexplained. D and trimming were read from the DNA, whereas the V and J calls and clone size are those reported in that table. Recorded for this sample are about 150,000 clones; about 86% of them occurred a single time. 25% to 35% of the sample is held by the ten biggest clonotypes.

Points on this clone: The antigen this receptor binds is unknown. Per-nucleotide qualities are absent, and no much larger clonotype sits a single base away.

The collaborating institutions used their own protocols to collect whole blood in K2EDTA tubes. For TCRbeta analysis, collaborator samples were shipped as frozen whole blood, as isolated PBMCs, or as DNA extracted from either sample type. CDR1 and CDR2, looked up from the germline V gene (reference sequence), are GTSNPN and SVGIG. Germline trimming amounts to 4 bases on V and 0 bases on J, with 5 as the count of junction bases outside the gene matches. Measured from the cysteine to the phenylalanine, the CDR3 is 16 residues long. The only DNA kept is the CDR3, 48 bases in frame from the first base. Recombination connected TRBV30 to TRBJ1-6; TRBD1 agrees with 8 junctional bases. The material sequenced was peripheral blood. The clonotype comes from a woman aged 55-75 years with acute or convalescent COVID-19. In nucleotides, the sequence is TGTGCCTGGATTGGGGACAGGAGCTCCTATAATTCACCCCTCCACTTT. This encodes CAWIGDRSSYNSPLHF.